The 32 T cell receptor beta chains below come from one sample, sequenced in a study of blood T cell repertoires in COVID-19. TCRdb keeps only in-frame clones here, not all; method: immunoSEQ multiplex PCR. The sample includes more than 250,000 clones, about 85% of them seen just once. What was sequenced was PBMCs or T cells enriched from blood (not recorded which). All receptors derive from a woman aged 30 to 39 who had recovered from COVID-19.

V is TRBV7-6 and J is TRBJ2-3; 9 nucleotides match TRBD2. Per the germline V gene, CDR1 is SGHVS and CDR2 is FNYEAQ. Trimming at V came to 5 bases and at J to 3 bases, leaving 6 bases not matched to a gene. CDR3 length: 15 residues. Here the CDR3 reads CASSMTSGQTDTQYF. Here the CDR3 DNA reads TGTGCCAGCAGCATGACTAGCGGACAAACAGATACGCAGTATTTT.

The rearrangement uses TRBV6-5 and TRBJ1-1, with 8 bases matching TRBD1. Unmatched junction bases numbered 6, after V lost 6 bases and J lost 6 bases. The length of the CDR3 is 13 residues. The germline V gene has CDR1 MNHEY and CDR2 SVGAGI. CDR3 sequence reads: CASRQGAHAEAFF. The CDR3 nucleotides read TGTGCCAGCAGGCAGGGGGCGCATGCTGAAGCTTTCTTT.

The sample holds a few counts of this clone. The rearrangement joins TRBV7-8 to TRBJ1-6; 10 bases agree with TRBD1. The CDR3 is made up of 14 amino acids. With V trimmed by 8 bases and J by 11 bases, 9 bases remained unmatched. CDR1 and CDR2 (germline): SGHVS, FQNEAQ. In DNA form, the CDR3 reads TGTGCCAGCTCGGGCTCCGGGACAGGGGCACCCCTCCACTTT. Protein product: CASSGSGTGAPLHF.

V and J are TRBV9 and TRBJ2-3; 12 bases align to TRBD1. V was clipped by 0 bases and J by 5 bases; unmatched bases: 19. The CDR3 totals 21 residues. Germline V gene lookup returns CDR1 SGDLS and CDR2 YYNGEE. This CDR3 reads CASSVGSAGLGTGGAVDTQYF. As DNA, the CDR3 is TGTGCCAGCAGCGTAGGGTCTGCTGGTTTGGGGACAGGGGGCGCGGTAGATACGCAGTATTTT.

This chain uses TRBV7-2 with TRBJ2-1; the match to TRBD1 covers 7 bases. The CDR3 length is 18 residues. The germline CDR1 and CDR2 sequences are SGHTA and FQGNSA. V dropped 0 bases and J dropped 0; count of bases not matched to a gene: 8. The CDR3 DNA reads as TGTGCCAGCAGCTTAGCGCTGGACTGGACAGGCTCCTACAATGAGCAGTTCTTC. It translates to CASSLALDWTGSYNEQFF.

About this clone: The sample carries other DNA sequences with the same CDR3. The chain has TRBV5-1 and TRBJ1-2; 9 bases match TRBD1. The V gene's germline CDR1 is SGHRS and CDR2 YFSETQ. The J segment lost 4 bases and the V segment lost 4 bases, leaving 5 bases of the junction unmatched. The CDR3 runs to 14 residues. The DNA for the CDR3 is TGCGCCAGCAGCCTGGGACAGGGAGCCTATGGCTACACCTTC. Amino acid sequence: CASSLGQGAYGYTF. The full variable domain, in which reference TRBV5-1 and TRBJ1-2 provide the parts outside the CDR3, is KAGVTQTPRYLIKTRGQQVTLSCSPISGHRSVSWYQQTPGQGLQFLFEYFSETQRNKGNFPGRFSGRQFSNSRSEMNVSTLELGDSALYLCASSLGQGAYGYTFGSGTRLTVV.

This clone occurred once. The V call is TRBV18, the J call TRBJ2-7; 7 nucleotides agree with TRBD2. Germline V gene sequence: CDR1 KGHSH, CDR2 LQKENI. V trimming: 6 bases; J trimming: 0 bases; junction bases outside the gene matches: 8. The CDR3 contains 15 residues. The CDR3 is CASSRAGTHSYEQYF. The CDR3 DNA is TGTGCCAGCTCCCGAGCGGGGACTCACTCCTACGAGCAGTACTTC.

This clone was recorded once. The chain links TRBV12-3 or TRBV12-4 to TRBJ2-5; 8 bases are shared with TRBD1. CDR3 size: 11 residues. Losses at the gene ends were 7 bases for V and 6 bases for J; bases not matched to a gene: 1. The CDR3: CASTRGQTQYF. The CDR3 DNA sequence: TGTGCCAGCACCAGGGGGCAGACCCAGTACTTC.

The V and J genes are TRBV2 and TRBJ1-2, with TRBD1 matching 9 bases. The V segment lost 7 bases and the J segment 3 bases; nucleotides outside the gene matches: 9. Germline V CDR1 and CDR2: SNHLY, FYNNEI. The CDR3 is 15 amino acids. CDR3 sequence: CASNRGGQGYYGYTF. In DNA form, the CDR3 reads TGTGCCAGCAATCGTGGGGGACAGGGTTACTATGGCTACACCTTC.

The V gene is TRBV23-1, the J gene TRBJ1-5; D is perhaps TRBD1 (6 bases). TRBV23-1 has ORF status, its function being uncertain. Trimming shortened V by 6 bases and J by 6 bases, and 12 bases separated the two germline ends. CDR3 size: 13 residues. This CDR3 reads CASRQGLGQPQHF. CDR3 DNA sequence: TGCGCCAGCAGGCAGGGGTTGGGTCAGCCCCAGCATTTT.

The rearrangement joins TRBV19 to TRBJ1-2, with D perhaps matching TRBD1 (5 bases). This CDR3 has 13 amino acids. The V end lost 10 bases, the J end lost 8 bases, and 20 bases lay between the germline ends. The germline gives CDR1 LNHDA, CDR2 SQIVND (reference sequence). CDR3 residues: CATRTSGDGGYTF. The CDR3 nucleotides are TGTGCCACCCGCACCTCGGGGGACGGCGGCTACACCTTC.

V and J are TRBV20-1 and TRBJ2-7; D gene ambiguous. V lost 6 bases, J lost 5 bases, and 11 bases lay in between. The CDR3 extends over 11 amino acids. The V gene's germline CDR1 is DFQATT and CDR2 SNEGSKA (reference sequence). The CDR3 DNA reads TGCAGTGCACCCACTGGGCACGAGCAGTACTTC. As protein: CSAPTGHEQYF.

The V gene is TRBV19, the J gene TRBJ2-7, with D possibly being TRBD1 (5 bases). The CDR3 sequence is 13 residues long. Trimming cost V 9 bases and J 3 bases, with 15 bases left between them. The germline gives CDR1 LNHDA, CDR2 SQIVND (reference sequence). CDR3 residues: CASSGAFLYEQYF. The CDR3 coding sequence is TGTGCCAGCAGTGGGGCATTCCTCTACGAGCAGTACTTC. Using reference TRBV19 and TRBJ2-7 for the parts outside the CDR3, the full variable domain is DGGITQSPKYLFRKEGQNVTLSCEQNLNHDAMYWYRQDPGQGLRLIYYSQIVNDFQKGDIAEGYSVSREKKESFPLTVTSAQKNPTAFYLCASSGAFLYEQYFGPGTRLTVT.

This sequence joins TRBV12-3 or TRBV12-4 and TRBJ1-2, with 7 bases identical to TRBD1. The CDR3 runs 13 residues. The trim removed 6 bases at V and 2 bases at J, leaving 3 bases unmatched. CDR3 coding DNA: TGTGCCAGCAGAATGACAGGGAACTATGGCTACACCTTC. Residues: CASRMTGNYGYTF.

This clone was recorded only once. J is TRBJ2-3 and V is TRBV3-1 (or the pseudogene TRBV3-2), with a possible D match to TRBD1 (5 bases). V gave up 2 bases and J gave up 2 bases, with 8 bases separating them. CDR3 length: 14 residues. Germline V CDR1 and CDR2: LGHDT, YNNKEL (reference sequence). The CDR3 DNA sequence: TGTGCCAGCAGCCAACAGGGATCCACAGATACGCAGTATTTT. It yields the protein CASSQQGSTDTQYF.

The chain carries TRBV7-9 and TRBJ1-1; 7 bases agree with TRBD1. V lost 0 bases, J lost 9 bases, and 4 bases stayed unmatched. The CDR3 sequence is 13 residues long. Germline-derived CDR1 and CDR2 are SEHNR and FQNEAQ (reference sequence). The CDR3 sequence is CASSLARDSKAFF. CDR3 bases: TGTGCCAGCAGCTTAGCTCGGGACAGTAAAGCTTTCTTT. Filled out from reference TRBV7-9 and TRBJ1-1, the complete variable domain reads DTGVSQNPRHKITKRGQNVTFRCDPISEHNRLYWYRQTLGQGPEFLTYFQNEAQLEKSRLLSDRFSAERPKGSFSTLEIQRTEQGDSAMYLCASSLARDSKAFFGQGTRLTVV.

V is TRBV29-1 and J is TRBJ1-1; 7 bases are shared with TRBD1. The V gene end was trimmed by 7 bases and the J gene end by 1 base; junction bases not matched to a gene: 6. Germline CDR1 SQVTM, CDR2 ANQGSEA. This CDR3 spans 13 amino acids. The CDR3 loop is CSAHRGSNTEAFF. The DNA for the CDR3 is TGCAGCGCCCACAGGGGATCGAACACTGAAGCTTTCTTT.

This clone came up once. The J gene is TRBJ1-1, the V gene TRBV30; 8 bases map to TRBD1. Germline trimming cut 0 bases from V and 11 bases from J; bases unmatched to any gene: 14. The CDR3 is 15 residues long. Germline V gene data show CDR1 as GTSNPN and CDR2 as SVGIG (reference sequence). The DNA of the CDR3 is TGTGCCTGGAGTGTTGCCGGGACAGGACTAAAGGGTGCTTTCTTT. This translates into CAWSVAGTGLKGAFF.

The CDR3 coding sequence is TGCGCCAGCAGCGCGGACAGGAGATACAATGAGCAGTTCTTC. As protein: CASSADRRYNEQFF. This chain joins TRBV5-1 and TRBJ2-1; TRBD1 matches 7 bases. Germline CDR1 SGHRS, CDR2 YFSETQ. The CDR3 runs 14 residues. Trimming took 4 bases from V and 4 from J; bases not matched to a gene: 5.

The chain combines TRBV30 with TRBJ1-6; D remains ambiguous. The germline CDR1 and CDR2 sequences are GTSNPN and SVGIG (reference sequence). Trimming removed 2 bases at V and 5 bases at J, with 16 bases between. CDR3 length: 16 amino acids. The CDR3 loop is CAWSPERVRHNSPLHF. As DNA, the CDR3 is TGTGCCTGGAGTCCTGAGAGGGTCCGGCATAATTCACCCCTCCACTTT.

The chain is built from TRBV5-1 and TRBJ2-6; D may be TRBD1 (6 bases). Between the trimmed V and J ends, which lost 4 bases and 4 bases, there was a span of 15 bases. Per the germline V gene, CDR1 is SGHRS and CDR2 is YFSETQ. CDR3 length: 16 residues. The CDR3 DNA reads TGCGCCAGCAGCGGACTTACAGGGCCCGGGGCCAACGTCCTGACTTTC. This sequence encodes CASSGLTGPGANVLTF.

The genes are TRBV29-1 and TRBJ1-2; maybe TRBD1 (6 bases). This CDR3 region has 12 residues. V was shortened by 4 bases and J by 9 bases, with 15 bases between the two germline ends. Germline assignment: CDR1 SQVTM and CDR2 ANQGSEA. The CDR3: CSVAVQGMSYTF. The CDR3, as DNA: TGCAGCGTTGCGGTCCAGGGGATGAGCTACACCTTC.

V and J are TRBV19 and TRBJ2-6; 7 nucleotides line up with TRBD1. V lost 7 bases to trimming and J lost 2 bases; unmatched junction nucleotides: 14. The length of the CDR3 is 18 residues. CDR1 and CDR2 from the germline V gene are LNHDA and SQIVND (reference sequence). Here the CDR3 reads CASTHPTGQDAGANVLTF. CDR3 in DNA: TGTGCCAGTACCCACCCCACCGGACAGGATGCTGGGGCCAACGTCCTGACTTTC.

This clone occurred a few times. This rearrangement joins TRBV7-9 to TRBJ2-7; 8 bases align to TRBD1. V trimming: 5 bases; J trimming: 5 bases; junction bases outside the gene matches: 2. CDR1 and CDR2 from the germline V gene are SEHNR and FQNEAQ (reference sequence). This CDR3 has 12 amino acids. CDR3 sequence reads: CASSPDRDEQYF. In nucleotides, the CDR3 is TGTGCCAGCAGCCCGGACAGGGACGAGCAGTACTTC.

The V and J genes are TRBV5-4 and TRBJ1-3; TRBD1 matches at 10 bases. Unmatched junction bases numbered 6, after V lost 4 bases and J lost 2 bases. Germline CDR1 and CDR2: SGHNT and YYREEE (reference sequence). The CDR3 runs 16 residues. The CDR3 bases are TGTGCCAGCAGCCCCGGGACAGGGGCCACTGGAAACACCATATATTTT. It translates to CASSPGTGATGNTIYF. The full variable domain, with the rest looked up from reference TRBV5-4 and TRBJ1-3, is ETGVTQSPTHLIKTRGQQVTLRCSSQSGHNTVSWYQQALGQGPQFIFQYYREEENGRGNFPPRFSGLQFPNYSSELNVNALELDDSALYLCASSPGTGATGNTIYFGEGSWLTVV.

The chain links TRBV5-4 to TRBJ1-4; D gene ambiguous. This CDR3 is 13 amino acids long. Germline loops: CDR1 SGHNT, CDR2 YYREEE (reference sequence). V was cut by 5 bases and J by 3 bases, with 8 bases left in between. The CDR3 nucleotides read TGTGCCAGCAGATCAGGCCCTAATGAAAAACTGTTTTTT. It codes for CASRSGPNEKLFF.

The V call is TRBV9, the J call TRBJ2-7, with TRBD1 identical over 9 bases. The CDR3 is 15 residues long. V shed 0 bases, J shed 3 bases, and the junction held 4 bases outside the gene matches. CDR1 and CDR2 from the germline V gene are SGDLS and YYNGEE. Here the CDR3 DNA reads TGTGCCAGCAGCGTAGATTGGACAGGGGACTACGAGCAGTACTTC. Translation: CASSVDWTGDYEQYF.

This rearrangement joins TRBV5-1 to TRBJ2-7; tentative D call: TRBD2 (5 bases). The V gene lost 4 bases and the J gene lost 2 bases, with 13 bases spanning the gap. The germline V gene has CDR1 SGHRS and CDR2 YFSETQ. The CDR3 loop spans 14 amino acids. Here the CDR3 DNA reads TGCGCCAGCAGCGGGCATAGCGCCGCCTACGAGCAGTACTTC. Translation: CASSGHSAAYEQYF.

CDR3: CASSQERGYSGYTF. For the CDR3, the DNA is TGCGCCAGCAGCCAAGAAAGAGGTTATAGTGGCTACACCTTC. V usage is TRBV4-3 and J usage is TRBJ1-2, with D unresolved. The CDR3 totals 14 residues. The V and J ends lost 0 bases and 7 bases respectively, with 12 bases between them. Germline CDR1 and CDR2: LGHNA and YSLEER.

This chain connects TRBV5-6 to TRBJ2-3, with D maybe TRBD2 (6 bases). Trimming left V 0 bases short and J 0 bases short, with 17 bases between. The germline V gene encodes CDR1 SGHDT and CDR2 YYEEEE. The CDR3 is made up of 18 amino acids. The CDR3 is CASSLGPTSVGSTDTQYF. Here the CDR3 DNA reads TGTGCCAGCAGCTTGGGGCCGACTAGTGTGGGGAGCACAGATACGCAGTATTTT.

The chain recombines TRBV25-1 with TRBJ1-3, with TRBD1 matching over 8 bases. The length of the CDR3 is 14 residues. Germline V lookup: CDR1 MGHDK, CDR2 SYGVNS. J was trimmed by 3 bases and V by 4 bases; bases with no gene match: 2. In nucleotides, the CDR3 is TGTGCCAGCAGTGGACAGGGGCTTGGAAACACCATATATTTT. Its translation: CASSGQGLGNTIYF.

The rearrangement links TRBV19 to TRBJ1-5, with TRBD1 matching 7 bases. Trimming took 4 bases from V and 6 from J; bases not matched to a gene: 9. The germline V gene encodes CDR1 LNHDA and CDR2 SQIVND (reference sequence). The CDR3 has 15 residues. The CDR3 bases are TGTGCCAGTAGTACGACAGGGTTGCGGATTCAGCCCCAGCATTTT. Protein product: CASSTTGLRIQPQHF.